A single sample gave rise to the 25 T cell receptor beta chains below, sequenced in a study of cytomegalovirus exposure and HLA in healthy donors. The primer mix had 60 Vbeta and 13 Jbeta primers. Profiled with immunoSEQ multiplex PCR; TCRdb holds only in-frame clones, not every one. The data hold tens of thousands of clones, with just under 75% observed a single time. Sequencing was performed on PBMCs. These TCRs come from a man in his 60s in good health and CMV-seronegative.

This chain joins TRBV9 and TRBJ2-1; 9 bases match TRBD2. The CDR3 is 21 residues long. V was clipped by 0 bases and J by 7 bases; unmatched bases: 23. The germline CDR1 and CDR2 sequences are SGDLS and YYNGEE. CDR3 sequence: CASSVEVFRASGALWGNEQFF. CDR3 nucleotide sequence: TGTGCCAGCAGCGTAGAGGTGTTCCGGGCTAGCGGGGCTCTCTGGGGAAATGAGCAGTTCTTC. Drawing the rest from reference TRBV9 and TRBJ2-1, the complete variable domain is DSGVTQTPKHLITATGQRVTLRCSPRSGDLSVYWYQQSLDQGLQFLIQYYNGEERAKGNILERFSAQQFPDLHSELNLSSLELGDSALYFCASSVEVFRASGALWGNEQFFGPGTRLTVL.

There are a few counts of this clone. J is TRBJ2-3 and V is TRBV9; D is possibly TRBD1 (6 bases). Germline V gene sequence: CDR1 SGDLS, CDR2 YYNGEE. Trimming pared 0 bases from V and 0 bases from J, leaving 8 bases between. This CDR3 has 15 amino acids. This CDR3 reads CASSVGQGSTDTQYF. Written as DNA, the CDR3 is TGTGCCAGCAGCGTAGGTCAGGGGAGCACAGATACGCAGTATTTT.

V gene TRBV2 combines with J gene TRBJ1-5; D uncertain. Looked up from germline, CDR1 is SNHLY and CDR2 is FYNNEI. V dropped 6 bases and J dropped 9 bases, with 15 bases sitting between them. The CDR3 is 13 amino acids. The CDR3 here is CASRGQSLGPQHF. CDR3 DNA sequence: TGTGCCAGCAGGGGCCAAAGTCTGGGGCCCCAGCATTTT.

There are a few counts of this clone. The chain has TRBV15 and TRBJ2-7, with a tentative D call TRBD1 (6 bases). Germline V gene sequence: CDR1 LNHNV, CDR2 YYDKDF (reference sequence). Trimming took 0 bases from V and 1 from J, leaving 13 bases between them. The CDR3 is 16 amino acids. CDR3 protein: CATSRDRTELSYEQYF. DNA for the CDR3: TGTGCCACCAGCAGAGATCGGACAGAATTATCCTACGAGCAGTACTTC. Full variable domain (outside the CDR3, taken from reference TRBV15 and TRBJ2-7): DAMVIQNPRYQVTQFGKPVTLSCSQTLNHNVMYWYQQKSSQAPKLLFHYYDKDFNNEADTPDNFQSRRPNTSFCFLDIRSPGLGDTAMYLCATSRDRTELSYEQYFGPGTRLTVT.

The chain employs TRBV7-3 and TRBJ2-3; no definite D call. Germline values: CDR1 SGHTA, CDR2 FQGTGA. The V end was cut by 2 bases, the J end by 7 bases, with 13 bases between. The CDR3 contains 14 residues. DNA for the CDR3: TGTGCCAGCAGCTTAGCCGCGGTTACGAATACGCAGTATTTT. It specifies CASSLAAVTNTQYF.

This chain uses TRBV6-6 with TRBJ1-3, with D unclear. The V end lost 6 bases, the J end lost 3 bases, and 3 bases lay between the germline ends. CDR1 is MNHNY, CDR2 SVGAGI, per germline (reference sequence). The CDR3 loop spans 11 amino acids. The CDR3 coding sequence is TGTGCCAGCAGCCATGGAAACACCATATATTTT. Translation: CASSHGNTIYF.

This clone has a single count. In the same sample, other DNA sequences code for this CDR3. V and J are TRBV5-1 and TRBJ1-2, with D tentatively TRBD1 (5 bases). CDR1 SGHRS and CDR2 YFSETQ come from the germline V gene. Trimming removed 2 bases at V and 1 base at J, with 6 bases between. The CDR3 loop spans 13 amino acids. The CDR3 here is CASSFQGNYGYTF. The DNA for the CDR3 is TGCGCCAGCAGCTTTCAGGGTAACTATGGCTACACCTTC.

There are a few counts of this clone. The rearrangement uses TRBV30 and TRBJ1-1, with D unresolved. Germline CDR1 is GTSNPN and CDR2 is SVGIG (reference sequence). V gave up 2 bases and J gave up 5 bases, with 15 bases separating them. CDR3 length equals 14 residues. The CDR3 DNA sequence: TGTGCCTGGAGTATCGGATACCCGCGGACTGAAGCTTTCTTT. Its translation: CAWSIGYPRTEAFF.

Details on this clone: Additional DNA sequences in this sample encode the identical CDR3. The chain combines TRBV28 with TRBJ2-5; the match to TRBD1 covers 9 bases. Germline assignment: CDR1 MDHEN and CDR2 SYDVKM. V was pared by 6 bases and J by 4 bases, with 12 bases of the junction left unmatched. The CDR3 is 16 amino acids. The CDR3 DNA sequence: TGTGCCAGCAGCACTCCGGGACAGGGCCTACGAGAGACCCAGTACTTC. Translating it yields CASSTPGQGLRETQYF. The complete variable domain, with remaining parts taken from reference TRBV28 and TRBJ2-5, reads DVKVTQSSRYLVKRTGEKVFLECVQDMDHENMFWYRQDPGLGLRLIYFSYDVKMKEKGDIPEGYSVSREKKERFSLILESASTNQTSMYLCASSTPGQGLRETQYFGPGTRLLVL.

This clone showed up just a few times. V and J are TRBV18 and TRBJ2-7; maybe TRBD1 (6 bases). The CDR3 is made up of 13 amino acids. CDR1 is KGHSH and CDR2 is LQKENI in the germline V gene. V was pared by 10 bases and J by 5 bases, with 18 bases between. This chain's CDR3 is CATTGSRGDEQYF. In DNA, the CDR3 is TGTGCCACCACAGGGAGTCGAGGTGACGAGCAGTACTTC.

The chain links TRBV6-1 to TRBJ1-1; 9 positions match TRBD1. This CDR3 region has 14 residues. V was clipped by 7 bases and J by 1 base; unmatched bases: 4. From germline, CDR1 is MNHNS and CDR2 SASEGT. In nucleotides, the CDR3 is TGTGCCAGCACCTTGGACAGGGGGAACACTGAAGCTTTCTTT. Encoded protein: CASTLDRGNTEAFF.

This chain links TRBV4-1 with TRBJ1-1, with a tentative D call TRBD1 (5 bases). The V end lost 4 bases, the J end lost 0 bases, and 21 bases lay between the germline ends. CDR1 and CDR2 from the germline V gene are MGHRA and YSYEKL. The CDR3 contains 18 residues. The CDR3 reads CASSLVGGTGPMNTEAFF. Written as DNA, the CDR3 is TGCGCCAGCAGCCTCGTGGGGGGAACCGGGCCGATGAACACTGAAGCTTTCTTT.

The V and J genes are TRBV9 and TRBJ2-1, with TRBD2 identical over 7 bases. V was clipped by 0 bases and J by 7 bases; unmatched bases: 4. CDR1 is SGDLS, CDR2 YYNGEE, per germline. There are 14 residues in the CDR3. CDR3 DNA: TGTGCCAGCAGCGTAGGTGCGGGGGTTAATGAGCAGTTCTTC. This sequence encodes CASSVGAGVNEQFF.

V and J are TRBV25-1 and TRBJ2-3; TRBD1 aligns across 7 bases. Trimming cost V 5 bases and J 6 bases; bases outside gene matches: 5. The CDR3 is made up of 13 amino acids. Germline CDR1 reads MGHDK; CDR2 reads SYGVNS. This chain's CDR3 is CASSFPGQDTQYF. The CDR3 coding sequence is TGTGCCAGCAGTTTCCCGGGACAGGATACGCAGTATTTT.

The rearrangement joins TRBV9 to TRBJ2-3; D is perhaps TRBD2 (6 bases). CDR3 size: 14 residues. The germline gives CDR1 SGDLS, CDR2 YYNGEE. Trimming pared 0 bases from V and 9 bases from J, leaving 14 bases between. This CDR3 is CASSVEAGGDTQYF. The DNA for the CDR3 is TGTGCCAGCAGCGTAGAAGCTGGAGGGGACACGCAGTATTTT.

This chain connects TRBV4-1 to TRBJ1-3; D is possibly TRBD1 (6 bases). The V end was cut by 4 bases, the J end by 8 bases, with 15 bases between. This CDR3 is built from 14 residues. Per germline, CDR1 MGHRA and CDR2 YSYEKL. For the CDR3, the DNA is TGCGCCAGCAGCCCGTTGACAGGTTTAGACACCATATATTTT. It translates to CASSPLTGLDTIYF.

A remark on this clone: The CDR3 ends on some other residue instead of the conserved phenylalanine or tryptophan, so this is likely a read error. The DNA is omitted, as the CDR3 cannot be located on it reliably, and the CDR3 follows TCRdb's listing. The CDR3 reads CANPQRGLL. The V and J genes are TRBV9 and TRBJ2-4; TRBD1, as called in the table, went unchecked against the DNA. The CDR3 spans 9 amino acids, including both terminal residues. The germline V gene has CDR1 SGDLS and CDR2 YYNGEE.

The chain joins TRBV21-1 to TRBJ1-6; the table assigns TRBD1, which was not confirmed against the DNA. TRBV21-1 is described as a pseudogene. This CDR3 is built from 18 residues. Here the CDR3 reads CASSFKKDRAFYNSPLHF. In nucleotides, the CDR3 is TGTGCCAGCAGCTTCAAGAAGGACAGGGCGTTCTATAATTCACCCCTCCACTTT.

The chain recombines TRBV6-5 with TRBJ1-2, with 10 nucleotides matching TRBD1. The CDR3 has 15 amino acids. The germline V gene encodes CDR1 MNHEY and CDR2 SVGAGI. V lost 6 bases and J lost 4; bases outside the gene matches: 8. The CDR3 region is CASSSPGTGAYGYTF. The CDR3 DNA is TGTGCCAGCAGCTCCCCCGGGACAGGGGCCTATGGCTACACCTTC.

This clone was picked up a small number of times. The chain has TRBV7-2 and TRBJ2-3; D is possibly TRBD1 (6 bases). The V and J ends lost 1 base and 3 bases respectively, with 11 bases between them. This CDR3 is 15 amino acids long. The germline V gene encodes CDR1 SGHTA and CDR2 FQGNSA. CDR3 protein: CASSLGGRDTDTQYF. The CDR3 region has the DNA TGTGCCAGCAGCTTAGGGGGGCGCGATACAGATACGCAGTATTTT.

This clone has a handful of counts. The chain recombines TRBV11-2 with TRBJ1-3; 12 positions match TRBD1. Germline V gene lookup returns CDR1 SGHAT and CDR2 FQNNGV. The CDR3 contains 19 residues. The V segment lost 0 bases and the J segment 0 bases; nucleotides outside the gene matches: 6. CDR3 sequence reads: CASSLDGGQGASSGNTIYF. In DNA, the CDR3 is TGTGCCAGCAGCTTAGATGGGGGACAGGGGGCGTCCTCTGGAAACACCATATATTTT.

The rearrangement uses TRBV25-1 and TRBJ1-3, with D unresolved. Germline V gene lookup returns CDR1 MGHDK and CDR2 SYGVNS. The CDR3 runs to 15 residues. V was shortened by 3 bases and J by 0 bases, with 9 bases between the two germline ends. CDR3 sequence: CASSEWAASGNTIYF. Here the CDR3 DNA reads TGTGCCAGCAGTGAGTGGGCAGCCTCTGGAAACACCATATATTTT.

The rearrangement links TRBV7-7 to TRBJ2-5, with 11 bases that match TRBD1. The J segment lost 1 base and the V segment lost 5 bases, leaving 6 bases of the junction unmatched. Germline V gene data show CDR1 as SSHAT and CDR2 as FNYEAQ (reference sequence). The CDR3 sequence is 16 residues long. CDR3 coding DNA: TGTGCCAGCAGCGTTATTGGGACAGGGGGCCAAGAGACCCAGTACTTC. Encoded protein: CASSVIGTGGQETQYF.

The chain employs TRBV6-1 and TRBJ2-7; 9 bases agree with TRBD1. The CDR3 loop spans 13 amino acids. The J segment lost 4 bases and the V segment lost 8 bases, leaving 6 bases of the junction unmatched. CDR1 and CDR2 from the germline V gene are MNHNS and SASEGT. CDR3 coding DNA: TGTGCCAGCGGGGGACAGGGACGGTACGAGCAGTACTTC. Translation: CASGGQGRYEQYF.

This clone was observed once. The gene calls are TRBV7-2 and TRBJ1-2, with D maybe TRBD1 (6 bases). V lost 1 base and J 7 bases, leaving 10 bases between the germline ends. The CDR3 loop spans 13 amino acids. From germline, CDR1 is SGHTA and CDR2 FQGNSA. In DNA form, the CDR3 reads TGTGCCAGCAGCTTAGGGGGGCAGGGTGGCTACACCTTC. The encoded protein is CASSLGGQGGYTF.